These 6 T cell receptor beta chains came from one sample sequenced in a study of T cell responses to AZD1222 COVID-19 vaccine. Measured with immunoSEQ multiplex PCR; TCRdb has only the in-frame clones, and not every one. The table has roughly 170,000 clones, 94% seen once. Sample: peripheral blood, taken 28 days after the second AZD1222 dose. The receptors were sampled from an adult who received the AZD1222 COVID-19 vaccine.

This CDR3 reads CASSSKAGAGDTQYF. The DNA for the CDR3 is TGTGCCAGCAGCTCAAAAGCGGGAGCGGGAGATACGCAGTATTTT. V usage is TRBV13 and J usage is TRBJ2-3; 8 positions agree with TRBD2. Germline trimming cut 4 bases from V and 5 bases from J; bases unmatched to any gene: 8. The CDR3 is 15 residues long. Germline-derived CDR1 and CDR2 are PRHDT and FYEKMQ (reference sequence).

J is TRBJ2-2 and V is TRBV28, with no clear D. CDR3 length equals 15 residues. V was pared by 5 bases and J by 0 bases, with 10 bases between. Germline assignment: CDR1 MDHEN and CDR2 SYDVKM. CDR3 in amino acids: CASSPPGANTGELFF. The CDR3 bases are TGTGCCAGCAGTCCCCCGGGCGCGAACACCGGGGAGCTGTTTTTT.

This rearrangement joins TRBV12-3 or TRBV12-4 to TRBJ1-5; D may be TRBD1 (6 bases). V was pared by 5 bases and J by 6 bases, with 11 bases between. The CDR3 has 13 amino acids. Written as DNA, the CDR3 is TGTGCCAGCAGTGGGACAAGGGGTCAGCCCCAGCATTTT. It specifies CASSGTRGQPQHF.

The chain employs TRBV2 and TRBJ1-2, with D perhaps matching TRBD1 (5 bases). The ends were cut back, 8 bases at V and 2 bases at J, with 12 bases in the middle. CDR1 SNHLY and CDR2 FYNNEI come from the germline V gene. The CDR3 totals 13 residues. CDR3 nucleotides: TGTGCCAGCCATACGGGACTCAACTATGGCTACACCTTC. As protein: CASHTGLNYGYTF.

V usage is TRBV4-3 and J usage is TRBJ2-3; TRBD2 matches at 10 bases. J gave up 6 bases and V 0 bases, and 9 bases lay outside the gene matches. The length of the CDR3 is 17 residues. The V gene's germline CDR1 is LGHNA and CDR2 YSLEER. CDR3 DNA sequence: TGCGCCAGCAGCCAAGATTACCCAGCGGGGGGGTATGATACGCAGTATTTT. As protein: CASSQDYPAGGYDTQYF.

This rearrangement joins TRBV12-3 or TRBV12-4 to TRBJ1-5; maybe TRBD1 (5 bases). CDR3 length equals 11 residues. V was cut by 5 bases and J by 9 bases, with 8 bases left in between. The CDR3 region has the DNA TGTGCCAGCAGTCGCGGGGGGCCCCAGCATTTT. This translates into CASSRGGPQHF.